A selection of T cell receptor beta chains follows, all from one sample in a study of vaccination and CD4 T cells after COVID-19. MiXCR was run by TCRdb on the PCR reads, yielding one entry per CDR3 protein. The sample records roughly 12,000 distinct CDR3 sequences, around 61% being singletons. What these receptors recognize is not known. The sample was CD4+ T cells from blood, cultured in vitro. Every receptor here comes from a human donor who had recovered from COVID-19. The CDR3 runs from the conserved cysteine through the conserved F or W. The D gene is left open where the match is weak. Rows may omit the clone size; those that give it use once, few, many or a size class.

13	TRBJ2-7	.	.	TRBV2	TGTGCCAGCAGCGTGAACTTCTCCTACGAGCAGTACTTC	CASSVNFSYEQYF
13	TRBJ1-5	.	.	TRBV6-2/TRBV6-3	TGTGCCAGCAGTTTCCAGGGCAATCAGCCCCAGCATTTT	CASSFQGNQPQHF
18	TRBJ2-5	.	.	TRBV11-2	TGTGCCAGCAGCTTAGATCTTATTGTTTGGGCGGAACAAGAGACCCAGTACTTC	CASSLDLIVWAEQETQYF
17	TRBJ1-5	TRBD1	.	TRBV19	TGTGCCAGTAGTAAGGTCCGCAGGACAGGGGGCGGACAGCCCCAGCATTTT	CASSKVRRTGGGQPQHF
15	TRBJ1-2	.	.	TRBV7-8	TGTGCCAGCAGCTTAGCGGGACTCCAATGGCATGGCTACACCTTC	CASSLAGLQWHGYTF
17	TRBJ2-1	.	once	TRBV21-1	TGTGCCAGCACCTTAGGGGTGGCGGAGAGCTCCTACAATGAGCAGTTCTTC	CASTLGVAESSYNEQFF
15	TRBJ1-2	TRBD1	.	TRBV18	TGTGCCAGCTCACCACCTCCGGGACAGAACTATGGCTACACCTTC	CASSPPPGQNYGYTF
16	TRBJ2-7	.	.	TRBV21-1	TGTGCCAGCAGCACACTCCGGGACAGCCACTGCCTTGTGCAGTACTTC	CASSTLRDSHCLVQYF
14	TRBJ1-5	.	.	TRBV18	TGTGCCAGCTCACCAGGAGGAAAATATCAGCCCCAGCATTTT	CASSPGGKYQPQHF
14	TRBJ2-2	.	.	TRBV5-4	TGTGCCAGCAGCCCGGGACAGAACACCGGGGAGCTGTTTTTT	CASSPGQNTGELFF
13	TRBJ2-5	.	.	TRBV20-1	TGCAGTGCTAGAGACAGGGTCGTGGAGACCCAGTACTTC	CSARDRVVETQYF
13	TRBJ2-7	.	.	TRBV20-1	TGCAGTGCTAGGGGATTAAGGGCCCCCGAGCAGTACTTC	CSARGLRAPEQYF
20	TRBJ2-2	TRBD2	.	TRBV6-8	TGTGCCAGCAGCAACCAACCTCGGTATAGGACTAGCGGGAATACCGGGGAGCTGTTTTTT	CASSNQPRYRTSGNTGELFF
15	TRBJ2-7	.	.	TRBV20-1	TGCAGTGCTCACCCTCGACTAGACACTCGCTACGAGCAGTACTTC	CSAHPRLDTRYEQYF
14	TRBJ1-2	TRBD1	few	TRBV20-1	TGCAGTGCTATCCAGGGGGCGGATAACTATGGCTACACCTTC	CSAIQGADNYGYTF
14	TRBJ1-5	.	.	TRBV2	TGTGCCAGCAGTGGGGACACAAGTAATCAGCCCCAGCATTTT	CASSGDTSNQPQHF
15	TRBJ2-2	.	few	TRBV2	TGTGCCAGCAGTGGCCGAGTGAGGGGCACCGGGGAGCTGTTTTTT	CASSGRVRGTGELFF
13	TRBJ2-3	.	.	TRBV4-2	TGTGCCAGCAGCCCCTACTCCGGGGATACGCAGTATTTT	CASSPYSGDTQYF
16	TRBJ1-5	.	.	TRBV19	TGTGCCAGTAGTCCGCCGGGGAGGGGTGGCAATCAGCCCCAGCATTTT	CASSPPGRGGNQPQHF
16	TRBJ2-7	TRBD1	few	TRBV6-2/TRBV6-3	TGTGCCAGCAGTTATCTCCGGGGACAGGGGATGTACGAGCAGTACTTC	CASSYLRGQGMYEQYF
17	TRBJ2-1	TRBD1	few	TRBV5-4	TGTGCCAGCAGCTTCGGCCTGGACAGGAACTCCTACAATGAGCAGTTCTTC	CASSFGLDRNSYNEQFF
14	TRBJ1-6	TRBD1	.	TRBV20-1	TGCAGTGCTAGATTAGGACAGGGGAGTGGAGCCCTCCACTTT	CSARLGQGSGALHF
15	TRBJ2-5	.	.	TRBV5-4	TGTGCCAGCAGCCGAGATTGGGCCAGCCAAGAGACCCAGTACTTC	CASSRDWASQETQYF
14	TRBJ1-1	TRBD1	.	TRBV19	TGTGCCAGTAGGACCGGACAGGGGAACACTGAAGCTTTCTTT	CASRTGQGNTEAFF
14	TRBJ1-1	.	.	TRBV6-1	TGTGCCAGCATCCCACCGGGTGGTAACACTGAAGCTTTCTTT	CASIPPGGNTEAFF
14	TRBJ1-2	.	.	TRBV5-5	TGTGCCAGCAGCTCAACCCGGAACTATTATGGCTACACCTTC	CASSSTRNYYGYTF
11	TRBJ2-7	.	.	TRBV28	TGTGCCAGCACCGGACCCTACGAGCAGTACTTC	CASTGPYEQYF
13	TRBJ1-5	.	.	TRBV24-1	TGTGCCACCAGGTCCAGTCTGAATCAGCCCCAGCATTTT	CATRSSLNQPQHF
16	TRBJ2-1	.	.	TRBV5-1	TGCGCCAGCAGCTTGGATGTAAATGGTGGGCTCAATGAGCAGTTCTTC	CASSLDVNGGLNEQFF
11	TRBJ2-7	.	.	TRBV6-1	TGTGCCAGCAGTGAGTACTACGAGCAGTACTTC	CASSEYYEQYF
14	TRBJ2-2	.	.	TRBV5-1	TGCGCCAGCAGCCCTGGACAGTTCAACGGGGAGCTGTTTTTT	CASSPGQFNGELFF
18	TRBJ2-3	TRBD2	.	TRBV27	TGTGCCAGCAGTCCGGTAGCGGGAGGGAACCAAAATGCAGATACGCAGTATTTT	CASSPVAGGNQNADTQYF
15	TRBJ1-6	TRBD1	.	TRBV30	TGTGCCTGGGGGAGGGGGCCGTCCTATAATTCACCCCTCCACTTT	CAWGRGPSYNSPLHF
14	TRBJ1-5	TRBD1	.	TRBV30	TGTGCCTGGAATGACAGGGGCCCTAATCAGCCCCAGCATTTT	CAWNDRGPNQPQHF
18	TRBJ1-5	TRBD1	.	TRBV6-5	TGTGCCAGCAGTTACTCGACAGGGGTGGGCCTGAGCAATCAGCCCCAGCATTTT	CASSYSTGVGLSNQPQHF
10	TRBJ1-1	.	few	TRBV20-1	TGCAGTGCTTGGGTGACAGAAGCTTTCTTT	CSAWVTEAFF
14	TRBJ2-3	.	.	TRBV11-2	TGTGCCAGCAGCCCTTTGGTCCGCACAGATACGCAGTATTTT	CASSPLVRTDTQYF
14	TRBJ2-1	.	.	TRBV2	TGTGCCAGCACCCGAAGGGCAGGGGACAATGAGCAGTTCTTC	CASTRRAGDNEQFF
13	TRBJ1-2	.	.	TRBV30	TGTGCCTGGAGTGTACAAGGACAGAGGGGCTACACCTTC	CAWSVQGQRGYTF
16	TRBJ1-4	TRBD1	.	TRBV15	TGTGCCACCAGCAGAGATGGGAGGGGGCGTCGGGAAAAACTGTTTTTT	CATSRDGRGRREKLFF
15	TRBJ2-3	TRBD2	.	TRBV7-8	TGTGCCAGCAGCTTACGAAGCGGGAACACAGATACGCAGTATTTT	CASSLRSGNTDTQYF
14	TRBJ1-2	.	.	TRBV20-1	TGCAGTGCTATACCGGGACGGGGAAGCTATGGCTACACCTTC	CSAIPGRGSYGYTF
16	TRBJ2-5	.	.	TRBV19	TGTGCCAGTAGTATAGAAGGGCCGGGAAGCCAAGAGACCCAGTACTTC	CASSIEGPGSQETQYF
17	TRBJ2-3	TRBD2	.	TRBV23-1	TGCGCCAGCAGTCAATCGTTCGGACTAGCGCTCACAGATACGCAGTATTTT	CASSQSFGLALTDTQYF
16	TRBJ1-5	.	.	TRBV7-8	TGTGCCAGCAGCCCAAGGTGGGGGGGGGGAGACCAGCCCCAGCATTTT	CASSPRWGGGDQPQHF
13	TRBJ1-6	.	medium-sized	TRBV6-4	TGTGCCAGCAGCGACAGGTCTAATTCACCCCTCCACTTT	CASSDRSNSPLHF